Listed here are 8 T cell receptor beta chains from one sample, sequenced in a study of blood T cell repertoires in COVID-19. Libraries were prepared by immunoSEQ multiplex PCR; TCRdb keeps only in-frame clonotypes and omits some of them. The top ten clones hold 7.2% of a sample with around 230,000 clones, roughly 90% of them seen once. Sequencing used peripheral blood. Receptors originate from a man between 60 and 75 years old who had recovered from COVID-19.

This chain uses TRBV15 with TRBJ2-3; 7 nucleotides line up with TRBD1. Germline V CDR1 and CDR2: LNHNV, YYDKDF (reference sequence). The CDR3 extends over 16 amino acids. The trim removed 6 bases at V and 9 bases at J, leaving 18 bases unmatched. The chain's CDR3 is CATSRKIGTASGTQYF. CDR3 coding DNA: TGTGCCACCAGTAGAAAAATCGGGACAGCAAGTGGGACGCAGTATTTT. The complete variable domain, with remaining parts taken from reference TRBV15 and TRBJ2-3, reads DAMVIQNPRYQVTQFGKPVTLSCSQTLNHNVMYWYQQKSSQAPKLLFHYYDKDFNNEADTPDNFQSRRPNTSFCFLDIRSPGLGDTAMYLCATSRKIGTASGTQYFGPGTRLTVL.

The rearrangement joins TRBV7-9 to TRBJ1-1, with a tentative D call TRBD1 (6 bases). The CDR3 sequence is 14 residues long. Germline V lookup: CDR1 SEHNR, CDR2 FQNEAQ (reference sequence). Between the trimmed V and J ends, which lost 5 bases and 11 bases, there was a span of 21 bases. The CDR3 protein is CASSPGRGRVGAFF. The CDR3 DNA is TGTGCCAGCAGCCCAGGGAGGGGGAGAGTTGGCGCTTTCTTT.

The chain is built from TRBV4-1 and TRBJ2-5; 10 positions agree with TRBD2. The CDR3 has 17 amino acids. Trimming cost V 0 bases and J 1 base; bases outside gene matches: 5. From germline, CDR1 is MGHRA and CDR2 YSYEKL. Written as DNA, the CDR3 is TGCGCCAGCAGCCAAGATGGAGCGGGGGGGTTCCAAGAGACCCAGTACTTC. Translation gives CASSQDGAGGFQETQYF.

This clone has only one observation. The V and J genes are TRBV13 and TRBJ1-5; D perhaps matches TRBD1 (5 bases). The CDR3 is 16 residues long. Trimming took 5 bases from V and 6 from J, leaving 20 bases between them. CDR1 and CDR2 from the germline V gene are PRHDT and FYEKMQ (reference sequence). In DNA form, the CDR3 reads TGTGCCAGCAGCGTCACCGGGGGTCGGTTGGGTCAGCCCCAGCATTTT. Protein: CASSVTGGRLGQPQHF.

V gene TRBV27 combines with J gene TRBJ1-2; a weak D match, TRBD1 (6 bases). The V gene lost 5 bases and the J gene lost 8 bases, with 15 bases spanning the gap. CDR1 and CDR2 from the germline V gene are MNHEY and SMNVEV (reference sequence). The CDR3 totals 13 residues. The CDR3 protein is CASSPGTWRGYTF. CDR3 coding DNA: TGTGCCAGCAGTCCGGGGACATGGAGGGGCTACACCTTC.

This clone was observed a single time. V is TRBV2 and J is TRBJ2-7, with 14 bases lining up with TRBD2. Germline CDR1 and CDR2: SNHLY and FYNNEI. The CDR3 totals 15 residues. V shed 7 bases and J 7 bases; nucleotides not matched to a gene: 9. The CDR3: CASTMGLAGAAEQYV. CDR3 nucleotides: TGTGCCAGCACCATGGGACTAGCGGGGGCGGCTGAGCAGTACGTC.

The genes are TRBV18 and TRBJ1-5, with D perhaps matching TRBD1 (5 bases). This CDR3 region has 14 residues. The germline V gene has CDR1 KGHSH and CDR2 LQKENI. V was shortened by 6 bases and J by 0 bases, with 9 bases between the two germline ends. The CDR3 nucleotides read TGTGCCAGCTCGGACATCAATAGCAATCAGCCCCAGCATTTT. Amino acid sequence: CASSDINSNQPQHF.

The J gene is TRBJ2-4, the V gene TRBV2; maybe TRBD1 (5 bases). The germline V gene encodes CDR1 SNHLY and CDR2 FYNNEI. V lost 9 bases and J lost 6, with 12 bases in between. This CDR3 is built from 12 residues. CDR3 sequence (DNA): TGTGCCAGTAAACAGGAAGCAAACATTCAGTACTTC. As protein: CASKQEANIQYF.